The entry that follows covers one TCR beta chain sequence. Its specificity is not known. TCRdb's table, derived via immunoSEQ multiplex PCR, lists solely in-frame clones and lacks some. The sample includes approximately 71,000 clones, about 91% of them seen just once. The sample is drawn from a study of cytomegalovirus exposure and HLA in healthy donors. Across the whole study: The 120 validation repertoires, a later analysis reported, used the same platform as the approximately 730 repertoires from the first cohort. Study observations and caveats: The study put some 160 TCR beta chains on its list as cytomegalovirus-associated. Subsequent analysis showed first-cohort TCR clusters tending to co-occur in more than 95 validation repertoires. The study found most TCR sequences rare, yet found some public TCRs in many donors.

Germline V gene lookup returns CDR1 LGHNA and CDR2 YSLEER. Trimming cost V 1 base and J 0 bases, with 13 bases left between them. This CDR3 is built from 17 residues. Sequenced sample: PBMCs. The clonotype originates from a young man in good health and CMV-seronegative. The chain uses TRBV4-3 and TRBJ2-4, with D unresolved. The CDR3 DNA reads TGCGCCAGCAGCCAAGTTGGTAGACAAGTAGCCAAAAACATTCAGTACTTC. Its protein product is CASSQVGRQVAKNIQYF.